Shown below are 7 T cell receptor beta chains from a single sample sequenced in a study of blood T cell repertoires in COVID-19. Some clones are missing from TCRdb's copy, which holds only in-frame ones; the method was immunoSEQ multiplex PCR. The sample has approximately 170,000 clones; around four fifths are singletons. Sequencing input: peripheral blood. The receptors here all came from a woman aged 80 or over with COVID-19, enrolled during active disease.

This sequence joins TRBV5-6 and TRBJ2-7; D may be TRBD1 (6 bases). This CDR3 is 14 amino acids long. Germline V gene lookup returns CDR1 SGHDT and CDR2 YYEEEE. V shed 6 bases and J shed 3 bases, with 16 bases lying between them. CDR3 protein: CASKLGATIYEQYF. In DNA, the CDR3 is TGTGCCAGCAAGCTGGGGGCTACAATCTACGAGCAGTACTTC.

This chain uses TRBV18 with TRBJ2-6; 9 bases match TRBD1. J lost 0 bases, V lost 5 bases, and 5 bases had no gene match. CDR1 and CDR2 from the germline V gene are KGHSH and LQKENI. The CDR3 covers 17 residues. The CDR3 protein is CASSRDRASSGANVLTF. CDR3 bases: TGTGCCAGCTCAAGGGACAGGGCATCCTCTGGGGCCAACGTCCTGACTTTC.

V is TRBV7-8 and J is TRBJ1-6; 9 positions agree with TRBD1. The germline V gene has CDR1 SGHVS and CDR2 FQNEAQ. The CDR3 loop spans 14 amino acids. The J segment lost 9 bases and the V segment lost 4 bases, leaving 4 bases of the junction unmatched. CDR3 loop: CASSSRQGGSPLHF. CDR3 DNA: TGTGCCAGCAGCTCACGACAGGGGGGTTCACCCCTCCACTTT.

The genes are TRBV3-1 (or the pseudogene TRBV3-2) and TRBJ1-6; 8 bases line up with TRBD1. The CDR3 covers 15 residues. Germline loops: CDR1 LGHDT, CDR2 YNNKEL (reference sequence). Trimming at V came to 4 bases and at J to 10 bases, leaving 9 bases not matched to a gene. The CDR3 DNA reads TGTGCCAGCAGCCCGCCCTGGCAGGGGGCATCACCCCTCCACTTT. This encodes CASSPPWQGASPLHF.

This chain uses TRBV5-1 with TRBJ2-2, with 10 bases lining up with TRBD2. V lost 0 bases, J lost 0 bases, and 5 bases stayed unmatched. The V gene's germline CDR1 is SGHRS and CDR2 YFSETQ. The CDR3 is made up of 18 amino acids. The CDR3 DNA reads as TGCGCCAGCAGCTTGGTATCTAGCGGGAGCGCGAACACCGGGGAGCTGTTTTTT. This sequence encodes CASSLVSSGSANTGELFF. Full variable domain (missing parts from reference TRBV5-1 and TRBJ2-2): KAGVTQTPRYLIKTRGQQVTLSCSPISGHRSVSWYQQTPGQGLQFLFEYFSETQRNKGNFPGRFSGRQFSNSRSEMNVSTLELGDSALYLCASSLVSSGSANTGELFFGEGSRLTVL.

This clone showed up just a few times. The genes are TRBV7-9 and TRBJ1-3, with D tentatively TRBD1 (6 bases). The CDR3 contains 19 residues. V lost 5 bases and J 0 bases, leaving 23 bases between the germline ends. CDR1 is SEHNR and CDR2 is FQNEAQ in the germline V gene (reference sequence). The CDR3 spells CASSGDGQNQAYSGNTIYF. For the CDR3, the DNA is TGTGCCAGCAGCGGGGACGGACAGAACCAAGCTTACTCTGGAAACACCATATATTTT.

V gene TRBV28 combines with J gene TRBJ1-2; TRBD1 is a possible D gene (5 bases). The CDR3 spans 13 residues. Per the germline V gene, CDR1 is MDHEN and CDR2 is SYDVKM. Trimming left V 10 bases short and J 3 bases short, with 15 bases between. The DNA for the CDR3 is TGTGCCACCCAGGGCCCACGAGACTATGGCTACACCTTC. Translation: CATQGPRDYGYTF.